The clone carrying this T cell receptor (beta chain) was seen only once. The source of the sample is a study of blood T cell repertoires in COVID-19. The wider study: The United States, Italy and Spain were the sources of the acute and convalescent COVID-19 samples.

In the original analysis: Amplifying reference gene primers gave estimates of nucleated cell counts. The protocol was immunoSEQ multiplex PCR, while the TCRdb copy is restricted to in-frame clones and leaves out a portion. The V and J calls and clone size are taken from that table; D and trimming were inferred from the DNA. The sample lists approximately 98,000 clones, under 85% seen once, with approximately 4.1% in the top ten. Germline assignment: CDR1 MNHEY and CDR2 SVGEGT. J gave up 0 bases and V 5 bases, and 5 bases lay outside the gene matches. The CDR3 runs 15 residues. This TCR was recovered from a woman aged 70-85 years with acute or convalescent COVID-19. The chain couples TRBV6-2 or TRBV6-3 to TRBJ2-7, with 9 positions matching TRBD1. Sequenced sample: peripheral blood. Written as DNA, the CDR3 is TGTGCCAGCAGTACCGGGACAGGGAGCTCCTACGAGCAGTACTTC. It codes for CASSTGTGSSYEQYF.